The next 10 T cell receptor beta chains were all read from a single sample in a study of shared clonotypes between healthy human individuals (dated by TCRdb to about 2020). Library generation was performed with the immunoSEQ multiplex PCR assay. TCRdb obtained this table from immuneACCESS and retained in-frame rearrangements with V and J assigned. These tables miss some clones; where compared with another copy, unresolved V genes account for less than half of the shortfall, and the remainder is unexplained. For this sample there are 2 million to 2.5 million clones; approximately 95% appear just once. The top ten constitute around 0.13% of the sample. Sequencing input: naive CD4+ T cells sorted from blood. The meaning of the sample's cell subset or site label: CD45RA+ positively selected. These receptors were taken from a man younger than 35 in good health.

The chain couples TRBV15 to TRBJ2-5, with TRBD2 identical over 7 bases. Germline loops: CDR1 LNHNV, CDR2 YYDKDF (reference sequence). The CDR3 contains 16 residues. V dropped 2 bases and J dropped 2; count of bases not matched to a gene: 8. As DNA, the CDR3 is TGTGCCACCAGCAGAAGTGTAGCGGGCCGACAAGAGACCCAGTACTTC. It encodes CATSRSVAGRQETQYF.

This clone was picked up a small number of times. The chain recombines TRBV30 with TRBJ1-5; D perhaps matches TRBD1 (6 bases). Germline assignment: CDR1 GTSNPN and CDR2 SVGIG (reference sequence). The V end lost 4 bases, the J end lost 3 bases, and 7 bases lay between the germline ends. This CDR3 region has 12 residues. In DNA form, the CDR3 reads TGTGCCTGGAACAGGGTCAATCAGCCCCAGCATTTT. Translated, it gives CAWNRVNQPQHF.

The chain carries TRBV25-1 and TRBJ2-7; the D gene is possibly TRBD2 (6 bases). The CDR3 runs to 14 residues. Between the trimmed V and J ends, which lost 2 bases and 7 bases, there was a span of 15 bases. The V gene's germline CDR1 is MGHDK and CDR2 SYGVNS. CDR3 residues: CASSEQGKAGEQYF. CDR3 coding DNA: TGTGCCAGCAGTGAACAGGGAAAAGCGGGTGAGCAGTACTTC.

Worth noting for this clone: The sample carries other DNA sequences with the same CDR3. V gene TRBV18 combines with J gene TRBJ2-3; 8 nucleotides agree with TRBD1. Germline CDR1 reads KGHSH; CDR2 reads LQKENI. The CDR3 loop spans 15 amino acids. After removal of 4 bases from V and 2 bases from J, the junction contained 5 bases not matched to a gene. The CDR3 loop is CASSQRTGSTDTQYF. The CDR3, as DNA: TGTGCCAGCTCACAAAGGACAGGGTCCACAGATACGCAGTATTTT.

The chain recombines TRBV5-1 with TRBJ2-3; 9 bases agree with TRBD1. CDR1 is SGHRS and CDR2 is YFSETQ in the germline V gene. This CDR3 spans 14 amino acids. V was pared by 5 bases and J by 5 bases, with 6 bases of the junction left unmatched. CDR3 region: CASRQGALLDTQYF. In DNA, the CDR3 is TGCGCCAGCAGACAGGGGGCGCTTTTAGATACGCAGTATTTT.

The CDR3: CSVGLARDTQYF. As DNA, the CDR3 is TGCAGCGTGGGACTAGCGAGAGATACGCAGTATTTT. The V gene is TRBV29-1, the J gene TRBJ2-3; 10 bases agree with TRBD2. The CDR3 length is 12 residues. In germline, CDR1 is SQVTM, CDR2 ANQGSEA. The trim removed 6 bases at V and 5 bases at J, leaving 2 bases unmatched.

This clone appeared a single time. This chain joins TRBV28 and TRBJ2-5; D is possibly TRBD1 or TRBD2 (5 bases each). Trimming cost V 8 bases and J 9 bases, with 16 bases left between them. The CDR3 contains 12 residues. Germline V CDR1 and CDR2: MDHEN, SYDVKM. This chain's CDR3 is CASYRDPRSQYF. CDR3 bases: TGTGCCAGCTACCGGGACCCGAGGTCCCAGTACTTC.

The chain is built from TRBV19 and TRBJ1-2; D may be TRBD1 (5 bases). The ends were cut back, 6 bases at V and 3 bases at J, with 17 bases in the middle. The CDR3 length is 15 residues. The V gene's germline CDR1 is LNHDA and CDR2 SQIVND (reference sequence). CDR3 region: CASSPLDTTYYGYTF. In DNA, the CDR3 is TGTGCCAGTAGCCCTCTGGACACTACCTACTATGGCTACACCTTC. The full variable domain, in which reference TRBV19 and TRBJ1-2 provide the parts outside the CDR3, is DGGITQSPKYLFRKEGQNVTLSCEQNLNHDAMYWYRQDPGQGLRLIYYSQIVNDFQKGDIAEGYSVSREKKESFPLTVTSAQKNPTAFYLCASSPLDTTYYGYTFGSGTRLTVV.

The chain couples TRBV6-5 to TRBJ1-6; D unresolved. Germline CDR1 MNHEY, CDR2 SVGAGI. V was shortened by 0 bases and J by 16 bases, with 13 bases between the two germline ends. The CDR3 has 13 residues. The DNA of the CDR3 is TGTGCCAGCAGTTACTCGAGTATTTCGCCTCTCCACTTT. Translated, it gives CASSYSSISPLHF.

V gene TRBV29-1 combines with J gene TRBJ2-7, with TRBD1 matching over 7 bases. This CDR3 is 12 amino acids long. Germline assignment: CDR1 SQVTM and CDR2 ANQGSEA. V was clipped by 7 bases and J by 2 bases; unmatched bases: 5. The chain's CDR3 is CSASGTAYEQYF. DNA of the CDR3: TGCAGCGCATCCGGGACAGCCTACGAGCAGTACTTC.